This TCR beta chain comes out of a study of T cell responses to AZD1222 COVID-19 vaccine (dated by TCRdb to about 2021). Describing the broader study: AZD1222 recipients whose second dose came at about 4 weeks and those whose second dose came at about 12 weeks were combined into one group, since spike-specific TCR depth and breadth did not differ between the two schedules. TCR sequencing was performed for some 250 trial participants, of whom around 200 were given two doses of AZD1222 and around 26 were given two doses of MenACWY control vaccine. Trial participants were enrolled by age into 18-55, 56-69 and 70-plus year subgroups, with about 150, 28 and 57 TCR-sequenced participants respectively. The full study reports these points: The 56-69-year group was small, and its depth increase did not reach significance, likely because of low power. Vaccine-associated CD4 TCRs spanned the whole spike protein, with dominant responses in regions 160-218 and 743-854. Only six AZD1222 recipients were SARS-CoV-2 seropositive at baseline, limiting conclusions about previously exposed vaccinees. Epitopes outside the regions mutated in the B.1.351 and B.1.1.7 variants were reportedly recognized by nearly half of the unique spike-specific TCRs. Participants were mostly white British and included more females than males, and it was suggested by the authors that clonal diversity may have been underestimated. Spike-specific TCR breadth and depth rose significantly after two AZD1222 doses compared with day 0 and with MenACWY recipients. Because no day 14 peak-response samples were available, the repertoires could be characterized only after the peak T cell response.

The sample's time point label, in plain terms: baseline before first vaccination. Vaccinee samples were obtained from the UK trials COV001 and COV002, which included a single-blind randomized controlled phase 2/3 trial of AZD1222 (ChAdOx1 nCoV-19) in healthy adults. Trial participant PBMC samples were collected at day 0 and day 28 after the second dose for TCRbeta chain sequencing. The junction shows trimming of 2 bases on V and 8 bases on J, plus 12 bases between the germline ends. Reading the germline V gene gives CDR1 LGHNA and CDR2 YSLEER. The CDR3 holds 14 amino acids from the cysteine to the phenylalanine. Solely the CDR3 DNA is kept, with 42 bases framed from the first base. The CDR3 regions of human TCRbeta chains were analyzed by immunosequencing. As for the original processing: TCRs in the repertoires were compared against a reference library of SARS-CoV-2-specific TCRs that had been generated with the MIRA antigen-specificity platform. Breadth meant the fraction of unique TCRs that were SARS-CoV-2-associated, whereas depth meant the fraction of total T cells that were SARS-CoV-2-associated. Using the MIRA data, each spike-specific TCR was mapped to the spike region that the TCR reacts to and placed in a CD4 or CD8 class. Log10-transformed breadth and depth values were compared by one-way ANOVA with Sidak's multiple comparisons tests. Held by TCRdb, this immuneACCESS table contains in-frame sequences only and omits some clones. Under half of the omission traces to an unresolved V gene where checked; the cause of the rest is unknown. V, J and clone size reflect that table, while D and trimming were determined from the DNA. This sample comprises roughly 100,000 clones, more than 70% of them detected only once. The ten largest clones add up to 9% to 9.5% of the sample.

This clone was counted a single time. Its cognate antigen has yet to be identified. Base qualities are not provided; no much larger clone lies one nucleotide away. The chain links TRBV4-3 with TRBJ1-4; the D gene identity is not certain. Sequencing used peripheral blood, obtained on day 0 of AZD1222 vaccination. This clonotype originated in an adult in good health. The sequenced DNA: TGCGCCAGCAGCCAAAGGACGGGAGGCGAAAAACTGTTTTTT. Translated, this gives CASSQRTGGEKLFF.